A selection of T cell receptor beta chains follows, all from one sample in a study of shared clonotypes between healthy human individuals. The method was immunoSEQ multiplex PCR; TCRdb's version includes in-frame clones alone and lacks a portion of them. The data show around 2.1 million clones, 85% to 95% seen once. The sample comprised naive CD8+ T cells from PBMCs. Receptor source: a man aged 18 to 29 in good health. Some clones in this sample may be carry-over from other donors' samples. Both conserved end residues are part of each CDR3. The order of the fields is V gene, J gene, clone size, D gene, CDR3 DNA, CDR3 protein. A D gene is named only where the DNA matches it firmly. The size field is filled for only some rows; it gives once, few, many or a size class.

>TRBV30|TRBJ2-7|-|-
TGTGCCTGGAGTTTCGGCGCCCTAACCTACGAGCAGTACTTC
CAWSFGALTYEQYF
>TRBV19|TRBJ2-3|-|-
TGTGCCAGTAGTATGGACTACACGACCACGAATACGCAGTATTTT
CASSMDYTTTNTQYF
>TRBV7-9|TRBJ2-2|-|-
TGTGCCAGCAGCCCAGAGTCTAACACCGGGGAGCTGTTTTTT
CASSPESNTGELFF
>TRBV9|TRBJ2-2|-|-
TGTGCCAGCAGCGTACCTCGAAACGACAGAAACACCGGGGAGCTGTTTTTT
CASSVPRNDRNTGELFF
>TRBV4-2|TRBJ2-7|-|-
TGTGCCAGCAGCCAATTGCGGGACACCCCCTACGAGCAGTACTTC
CASSQLRDTPYEQYF
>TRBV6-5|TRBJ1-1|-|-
TGTGCCAGCAGTAAGTCCCGGGACTTAGCTTTCTTT
CASSKSRDLAFF
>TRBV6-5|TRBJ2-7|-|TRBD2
TGTGCCAGCAGTCTAGCGGGGACCTACGAGCAGTACTTC
CASSLAGTYEQYF
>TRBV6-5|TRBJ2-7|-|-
TGTGCCAGCACCCGGGACCAAACCTACGAGCAGTACTTC
CASTRDQTYEQYF
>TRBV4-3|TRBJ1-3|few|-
TGCGCCAGCAGCCTTGAAAAGATCTCTGGAAACACCATATATTTT
CASSLEKISGNTIYF
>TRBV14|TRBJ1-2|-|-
TGTGCCAGCAGCCTACAGGACAGCAACTATGGCTACACCTTC
CASSLQDSNYGYTF
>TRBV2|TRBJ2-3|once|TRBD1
TGTGCCAGCAGGGACAGACAGGGGGAACGCACAGATACGCAGTATTTT
CASRDRQGERTDTQYF
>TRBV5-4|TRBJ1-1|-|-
TGTGCCAGCAGCTCGGGATCCAACACTGAAGCTTTCTTT
CASSSGSNTEAFF
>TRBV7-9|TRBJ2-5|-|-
TGTGCCAGCAGAAATGGAAAAGAGACCCAGTACTTC
CASRNGKETQYF
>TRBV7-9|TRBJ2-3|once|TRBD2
TGTGCCAGCAGCCCAGGGGGGACTAGCGGAGATTTCACAGATACGCAGTATTTT
CASSPGGTSGDFTDTQYF
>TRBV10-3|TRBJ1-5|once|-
TGTGCCATCAGTGAAGACACCGCCAATCAGCCCCAGCATTTT
CAISEDTANQPQHF
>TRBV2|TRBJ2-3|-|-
TGTGCCAGCAGGGTAGACCCTCCGGGATCAGATACGCAGTATTTT
CASRVDPPGSDTQYF
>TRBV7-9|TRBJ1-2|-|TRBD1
TGTGCCAGCAGCTTTGGACAGGGAGGTATTGGCTACACCTTC
CASSFGQGGIGYTF